Each of the 13 T cell receptor beta chains below was sequenced from the same sample in a study of T-cell memory formation after mild COVID-19. MiXCR was run by TCRdb on the 5' RACE reads, yielding one entry per CDR3 protein. The sample yields roughly 280,000 distinct CDR3 sequences, roughly 8% seen once. The specimen sequenced was PBMCs or a T cell subset sorted from them (not recorded which). The source is a young man who had mild COVID-19 (a few samples of this study predate the infection). Cell type and time point are not known.

This clonotype was observed a handful of times. For the CDR3, the DNA is TGTGCCAGCAGCCCGAGGGCGGAGTTCTATGGCTACACCTTC. It specifies CASSPRAEFYGYTF. The chain couples TRBV9 to TRBJ1-2, with D unclear. Trimming cost V 4 bases and J 4 bases, with 14 bases left between them. The CDR3 loop spans 14 amino acids. Germline V gene lookup returns CDR1 SGDLS and CDR2 YYNGEE. The variable domain in full, with the rest retrieved from reference TRBV9 and TRBJ1-2, is DSGVTQTPKHLITATGQRVTLRCSPRSGDLSVYWYQQSLDQGLQFLIQYYNGEERAKGNILERFSAQQFPDLHSELNLSSLELGDSALYFCASSPRAEFYGYTFGSGTRLTVV.

This clonotype was picked up many times. The V call is TRBV7-3, the J call TRBJ1-1, with 7 bases fitting TRBD1. There are 14 residues in the CDR3. The V gene end was trimmed by 2 bases and the J gene end by 1 base; junction bases not matched to a gene: 1. Germline CDR1 is SGHTA and CDR2 is FQGTGA. CDR3 loop: CASSLGQENTEAFF. The CDR3 region has the DNA TGTGCCAGCAGCTTAGGACAGGAGAACACTGAAGCTTTCTTT.

This chain joins TRBV4-2 and TRBJ2-6; D not resolved. Germline CDR1 reads LGHNA; CDR2 reads YNFKEQ. The CDR3 is made up of 15 amino acids. With 5 bases removed from V and 2 bases from J, the gap between germline ends came to 10 bases. The CDR3 loop reads CASSLVPTGANVLTF. CDR3 coding DNA: TGTGCCAGCAGCTTGGTCCCTACTGGGGCCAACGTCCTGACTTTC.

V gene TRBV20-1 combines with J gene TRBJ2-1; no clear D. Germline V gene sequence: CDR1 DFQATT, CDR2 SNEGSKA (reference sequence). This CDR3 is 11 amino acids long. V was pared by 2 bases and J by 8 bases, with 7 bases between. CDR3: CSARLIHEQFF. The CDR3, as DNA: TGCAGTGCTAGACTGATTCATGAGCAGTTCTTC.

This clonotype was seen a few times. The rearrangement links TRBV10-3 to TRBJ1-1; D call uncertain. Germline V gene lookup returns CDR1 ENHRY and CDR2 SYGVKD. This CDR3 spans 12 amino acids. Trimming removed 6 bases from V and 4 bases from J, with 9 bases in between. This CDR3 is CAIRSEGTEAFF. CDR3 DNA sequence: TGTGCCATCAGGTCAGAGGGCACTGAAGCTTTCTTT.

The table lists this clonotype with a few counts. The V and J genes are TRBV25-1 and TRBJ1-6, with TRBD1 matching 9 bases. Per the germline V gene, CDR1 is MGHDK and CDR2 is SYGVNS. This CDR3 has 14 amino acids. V shed 4 bases, J shed 12 bases, and the junction held 7 bases outside the gene matches. CDR3 nucleotide sequence: TGTGCCAGCAGTGGACCGGGACAGGGTCAACCCCTCCACTTT. This gives the protein CASSGPGQGQPLHF. Looking up the rest from reference TRBV25-1 and TRBJ1-6 gives the full variable domain: EADIYQTPRYLVIGTGKKITLECSQTMGHDKMYWYQQDPGMELHLIHYSYGVNSTEKGDLSSESTVSRIRTEHFPLTLESARPSHTSQYLCASSGPGQGQPLHFGNGTRLTVT.

This clonotype showed up just a few times. This chain uses TRBV20-1 with TRBJ2-2, with D possibly TRBD2 on 6 matching bases. The germline V gene encodes CDR1 DFQATT and CDR2 SNEGSKA (reference sequence). V was clipped by 0 bases and J by 2 bases, with 16 bases between them. The CDR3 contains 17 residues. The CDR3 protein is CSARDWEATTNTGELFF. CDR3 nucleotides: TGCAGTGCTAGAGATTGGGAGGCCACTACTAACACCGGGGAGCTGTTTTTT.

This chain joins TRBV7-6 and TRBJ1-4; D is ambiguous. The CDR3 runs 14 residues. V lost 1 base and J lost 3, with 6 bases in between. Per germline, CDR1 SGHVS and CDR2 FNYEAQ. In nucleotides, the CDR3 is TGTGCCAGCAGCTTAGGAATGGCTAATGAAAAACTGTTTTTT. This encodes CASSLGMANEKLFF.

This clonotype was detected many times. V and J are TRBV4-3 and TRBJ2-3; possibly TRBD2 for D (7 bases). Between the trimmed V and J ends, which lost 0 bases and 0 bases, there was a span of 16 bases. The germline V gene has CDR1 LGHNA and CDR2 YSLEER. The CDR3 has 18 amino acids. CDR3 sequence reads: CASSQDVGGLSSTDTQYF. The CDR3 nucleotides are TGCGCCAGCAGCCAAGACGTGGGGGGGCTCTCTAGCACAGATACGCAGTATTTT.

This clonotype was recorded a few times. The chain links TRBV29-1 to TRBJ1-1; D unresolved. Germline V gives CDR1 SQVTM, CDR2 ANQGSEA. The CDR3 covers 13 residues. The V end was cut by 7 bases, the J end by 1 base, with 13 bases between. CDR3 DNA sequence: TGCAGCGCCTATCTACCCGAGAACACTGAAGCTTTCTTT. It is translated as CSAYLPENTEAFF.

The chain combines TRBV5-6 with TRBJ2-7, with a possible D match to TRBD2 (5 bases). V was cut by 0 bases and J by 4 bases, with 11 bases left in between. CDR1 and CDR2 from the germline V gene are SGHDT and YYEEEE. There are 14 residues in the CDR3. In DNA form, the CDR3 reads TGTGCCAGCAGCTTGGTCGGAGGAGTGTACGAGCAGTACGTC. Amino acid sequence: CASSLVGGVYEQYV.

V usage is TRBV15 and J usage is TRBJ2-4; D is unresolved. The CDR3 sequence is 15 residues long. V shed 1 base and J shed 4 bases, with 11 bases lying between them. The V gene's germline CDR1 is LNHNV and CDR2 YYDKDF (reference sequence). The CDR3 loop reads CATSRAYADKNIQYF. The CDR3 nucleotides read TGTGCCACCAGCAGAGCTTATGCAGATAAAAACATTCAGTACTTC.

This clonotype has at least ten counts. CDR3 protein: CSVDGQGSTGELFF. CDR3 nucleotide sequence: TGCAGCGTTGACGGGCAGGGCAGCACCGGGGAGCTGTTTTTT. The J gene is TRBJ2-2, the V gene TRBV29-1; maybe TRBD1 (5 bases). This CDR3 has 14 amino acids. Trimming cost V 3 bases and J 4 bases, with 12 bases left between them. Looked up from germline, CDR1 is SQVTM and CDR2 is ANQGSEA.